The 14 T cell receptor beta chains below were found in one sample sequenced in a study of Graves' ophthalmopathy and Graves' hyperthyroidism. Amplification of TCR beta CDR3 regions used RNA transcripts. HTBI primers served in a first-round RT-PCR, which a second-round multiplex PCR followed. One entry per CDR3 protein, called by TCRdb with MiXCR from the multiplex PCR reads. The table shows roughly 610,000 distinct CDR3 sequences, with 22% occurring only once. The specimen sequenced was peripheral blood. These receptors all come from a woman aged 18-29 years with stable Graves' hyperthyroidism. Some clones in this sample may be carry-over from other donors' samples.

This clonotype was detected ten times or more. CDR3: CASSSEVNTEAFF. The CDR3, as DNA: TGTGCCAGCAGCTCGGAGGTGAACACTGAAGCTTTCTTT. The gene calls are TRBV11-3 and TRBJ1-1; D is undetermined. The V and J ends lost 4 bases and 0 bases respectively, with 6 bases between them. Germline-derived CDR1 and CDR2 are SGHNT and YENEEA. CDR3 length equals 13 residues.

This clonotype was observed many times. CDR3 sequence: CATNREGVKTEAFF. The CDR3 region has the DNA TGTGCCACCAACCGAGAGGGCGTAAAGACTGAAGCTTTCTTT. The chain uses TRBV28 and TRBJ1-1; D is unresolved. The CDR3 is 14 amino acids. Germline values: CDR1 MDHEN, CDR2 SYDVKM. Between the trimmed V and J ends, which lost 10 bases and 5 bases, there was a span of 20 bases.

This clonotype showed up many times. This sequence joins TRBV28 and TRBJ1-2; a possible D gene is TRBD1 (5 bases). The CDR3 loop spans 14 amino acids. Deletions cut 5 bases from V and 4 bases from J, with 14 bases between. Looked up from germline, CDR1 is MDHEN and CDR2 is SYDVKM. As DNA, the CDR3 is TGTGCCAGCAGTCAAAGGGGACGGTTCTATGGCTACACCTTC. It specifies CASSQRGRFYGYTF.

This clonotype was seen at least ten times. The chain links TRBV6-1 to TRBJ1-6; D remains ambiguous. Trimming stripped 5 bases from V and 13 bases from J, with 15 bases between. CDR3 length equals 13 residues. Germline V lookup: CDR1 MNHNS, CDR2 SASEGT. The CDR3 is CASSSRRLDPLHF. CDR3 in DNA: TGTGCCAGCAGTTCCCGACGGCTGGACCCCCTCCACTTT.

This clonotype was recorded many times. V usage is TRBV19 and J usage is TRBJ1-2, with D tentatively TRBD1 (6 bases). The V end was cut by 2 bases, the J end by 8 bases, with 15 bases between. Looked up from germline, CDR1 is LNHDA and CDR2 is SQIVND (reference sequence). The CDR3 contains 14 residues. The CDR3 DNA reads TGTGCCAGTAGTATATCAGAACAGGGTGCCGGCTACACCTTC. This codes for CASSISEQGAGYTF.

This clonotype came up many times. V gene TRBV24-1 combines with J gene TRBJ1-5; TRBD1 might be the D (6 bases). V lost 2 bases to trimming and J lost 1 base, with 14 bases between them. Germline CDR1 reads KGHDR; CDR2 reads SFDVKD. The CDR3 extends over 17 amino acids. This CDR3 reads CATSDSLPGVSNQPQHF. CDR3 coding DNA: TGTGCCACCAGTGATTCCCTCCCAGGGGTCAGCAATCAGCCCCAGCATTTT.

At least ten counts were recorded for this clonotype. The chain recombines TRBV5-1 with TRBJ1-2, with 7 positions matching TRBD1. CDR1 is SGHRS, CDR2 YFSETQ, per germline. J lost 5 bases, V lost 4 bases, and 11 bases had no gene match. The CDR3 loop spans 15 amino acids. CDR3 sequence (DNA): TGCGCCAGCAGCCTTAACGCCGGGACAGCTTATGGCTACACCTTC. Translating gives CASSLNAGTAYGYTF.

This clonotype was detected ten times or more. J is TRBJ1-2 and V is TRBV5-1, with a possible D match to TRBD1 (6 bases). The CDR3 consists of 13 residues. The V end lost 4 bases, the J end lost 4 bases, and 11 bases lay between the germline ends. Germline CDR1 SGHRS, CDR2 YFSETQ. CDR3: CASSGNRVYGYTF. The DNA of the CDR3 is TGCGCCAGCAGCGGAAACAGGGTCTATGGCTACACCTTC. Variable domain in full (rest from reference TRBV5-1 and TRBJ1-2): KAGVTQTPRYLIKTRGQQVTLSCSPISGHRSVSWYQQTPGQGLQFLFEYFSETQRNKGNFPGRFSGRQFSNSRSEMNVSTLELGDSALYLCASSGNRVYGYTFGSGTRLTVV.

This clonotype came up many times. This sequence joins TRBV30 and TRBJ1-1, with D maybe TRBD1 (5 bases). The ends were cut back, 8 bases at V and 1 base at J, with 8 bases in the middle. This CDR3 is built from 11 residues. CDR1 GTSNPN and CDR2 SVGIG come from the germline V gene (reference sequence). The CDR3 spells CAEGQNTEAFF. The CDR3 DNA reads TGTGCCGAAGGACAGAACACTGAAGCTTTCTTT.

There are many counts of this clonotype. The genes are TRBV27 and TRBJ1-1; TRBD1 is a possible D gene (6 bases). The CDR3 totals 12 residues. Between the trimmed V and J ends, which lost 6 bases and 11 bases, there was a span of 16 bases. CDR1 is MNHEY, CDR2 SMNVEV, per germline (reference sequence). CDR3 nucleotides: TGTGCCAGCAGCACGGACAGTAAGGTTGCTTTCTTT. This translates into CASSTDSKVAFF.

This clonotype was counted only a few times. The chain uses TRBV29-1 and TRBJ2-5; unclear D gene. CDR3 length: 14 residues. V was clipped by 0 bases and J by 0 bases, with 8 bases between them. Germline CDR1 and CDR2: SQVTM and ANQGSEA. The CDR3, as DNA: TGCAGCGTTGAAGATCGGACGTACCAAGAGACCCAGTACTTC. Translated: CSVEDRTYQETQYF.

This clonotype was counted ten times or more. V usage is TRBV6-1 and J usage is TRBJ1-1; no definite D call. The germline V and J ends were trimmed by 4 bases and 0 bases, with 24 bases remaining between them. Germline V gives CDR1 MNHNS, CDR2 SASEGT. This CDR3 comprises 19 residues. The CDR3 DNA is TGTGCCAGCAGTGTAGCATCGTATAGGGAGAGGCTTATGAACACTGAAGCTTTCTTT. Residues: CASSVASYRERLMNTEAFF.

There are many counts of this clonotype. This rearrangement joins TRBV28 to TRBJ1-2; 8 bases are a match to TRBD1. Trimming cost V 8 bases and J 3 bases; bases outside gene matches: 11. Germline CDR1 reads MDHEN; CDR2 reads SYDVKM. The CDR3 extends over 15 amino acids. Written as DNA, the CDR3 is TGTGCCAGCGGGATCCCCGGGACAGGAGACTATGGCTACACCTTC. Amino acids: CASGIPGTGDYGYTF.

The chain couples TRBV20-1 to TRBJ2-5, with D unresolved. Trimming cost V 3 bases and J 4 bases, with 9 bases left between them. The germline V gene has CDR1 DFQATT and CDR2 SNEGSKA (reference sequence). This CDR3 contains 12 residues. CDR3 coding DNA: TGCAGTGCTAGGATTGTGGGAGAGACCCAGTACTTC. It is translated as CSARIVGETQYF.